This T cell receptor (beta chain) was identified during a study of T cell responses to AZD1222 COVID-19 vaccine. The CDR3 length is 14 residues. CDR1 is SGHKS and CDR2 is YYEKEE in the germline V gene (reference sequence). The V end was cut by 4 bases, the J end by 1 base, with 10 bases between. The sample holds one count of this clone. Method: immunoSEQ multiplex PCR; TCRdb's copy keeps in-frame clones and lacks some. The sample lists 110,000 or so clones; roughly 91% were seen once. Sequenced here: peripheral blood, sampled on day 0 of AZD1222 vaccination. The rearrangement joins TRBV5-5 to TRBJ2-3; D not resolved. The clonotype comes from an adult in good health. CDR3 amino acids: CASSDSGRTDTQYF. The CDR3 bases are TGTGCCAGCAGCGACTCCGGACGCACAGATACGCAGTATTTT.